The 32 T cell receptor beta chains below were found in one sample sequenced in a study of lymphopenia after photon versus proton radiotherapy. The assay was immunoSEQ multiplex PCR, and TCRdb's table has in-frame clones only and misses some. The profile covers several thousand clones, with more than 65% appearing a single time and about half taken by the ten largest. This sample comprised peripheral blood, obtained from a patient treated with photon-based radiotherapy. These receptors originate from a man under 40 with gastric cancer.

V and J are TRBV5-6 and TRBJ1-2; D possibly corresponds to TRBD1 (5 bases). Trimming shortened V by 4 bases and J by 8 bases, and 18 bases separated the two germline ends. Germline CDR1 reads SGHDT; CDR2 reads YYEEEE. The CDR3 runs 14 residues. The CDR3 is CASSTEGRVSGYTF. CDR3 coding DNA: TGTGCCAGCAGCACCGAGGGCAGGGTGAGCGGCTACACCTTC.

The chain joins TRBV5-1 to TRBJ2-1; TRBD2 aligns across 9 bases. Germline loops: CDR1 SGHRS, CDR2 YFSETQ. The junction had 1 base not matched to a gene; V was cut back by 0 bases and J by 0 bases. CDR3 length: 16 residues. CDR3 DNA: TGCGCCAGCAGCTTGGGTAGCGGGGGCTCCTACAATGAGCAGTTCTTC. Amino acids: CASSLGSGGSYNEQFF.

This rearrangement joins TRBV9 to TRBJ1-5; D may be TRBD1 (5 bases). The germline V gene has CDR1 SGDLS and CDR2 YYNGEE. This CDR3 is 15 amino acids long. V was clipped by 3 bases and J by 2 bases, with 12 bases between them. The CDR3 reads CASSAGLQGNQPQHF. Here the CDR3 DNA reads TGTGCCAGCAGCGCGGGACTCCAAGGCAATCAGCCCCAGCATTTT.

By its share, this clone is medium-sized. The J gene is TRBJ2-5, the V gene TRBV6-1; tentatively, D is TRBD2 (5 bases). The CDR3 consists of 12 residues. V lost 7 bases to trimming and J lost 10 bases, with 16 bases between them. Germline loops: CDR1 MNHNS, CDR2 SASEGT. CDR3 DNA: TGTGCCAGCACTGACGGGATGAGCGACCAGTACTTC. It specifies CASTDGMSDQYF.

The V call is TRBV10-2, the J call TRBJ1-2; 7 nucleotides align to TRBD1. J gave up 4 bases and V 4 bases, and 6 bases lay outside the gene matches. This CDR3 is built from 14 residues. CDR1 is WSHSY, CDR2 SAAADI, per germline. CDR3 protein: CASSAGGALYGYTF. CDR3 nucleotide sequence: TGCGCCAGCAGTGCAGGGGGGGCCCTCTATGGCTACACCTTC.

The chain employs TRBV15 and TRBJ1-5, with no clear D. Germline CDR1 is LNHNV and CDR2 is YYDKDF (reference sequence). Trimming left V 0 bases short and J 2 bases short, with 23 bases between. The CDR3 runs to 20 residues. CDR3 residues: CATSRDYVREESRGNQPQHF. The CDR3 region has the DNA TGTGCCACCAGCAGAGATTATGTTCGAGAGGAATCGAGGGGCAATCAGCCCCAGCATTTT.

This chain joins TRBV28 and TRBJ2-7; D might be TRBD1 (5 bases). CDR1 MDHEN and CDR2 SYDVKM come from the germline V gene. The V gene lost 5 bases and the J gene lost 4 bases, with 9 bases spanning the gap. The CDR3 contains 12 residues. The DNA of the CDR3 is TGTGCCAGCAGTCCCCACAGGTACGAGCAGTACTTC. Translated, it gives CASSPHRYEQYF.

The chain is built from TRBV19 and TRBJ2-1; TRBD1 might be the D (5 bases). Germline CDR1 is LNHDA and CDR2 is SQIVND (reference sequence). V dropped 0 bases and J dropped 5 bases, with 11 bases sitting between them. The CDR3 totals 15 residues. The CDR3 here is CASSIDQDIDNEQFF. The CDR3, as DNA: TGTGCCAGTAGTATAGATCAGGACATAGACAATGAGCAGTTCTTC.

In this sample, this clone turned up a few times. CDR3 loop: CASSVPAGKGEGNTEAFF. In nucleotides, the CDR3 is TGTGCCAGCAGTGTCCCTGCAGGGAAAGGAGAGGGCAACACTGAAGCTTTCTTT. V usage is TRBV28 and J usage is TRBJ1-1; maybe TRBD1 (5 bases). CDR1 is MDHEN and CDR2 is SYDVKM in the germline V gene. This CDR3 region has 18 residues. V lost 5 bases and J 2 bases, leaving 24 bases between the germline ends.

This rearrangement joins TRBV5-1 to TRBJ2-2, with a possible D match to TRBD2 (5 bases). Germline V gives CDR1 SGHRS, CDR2 YFSETQ. The CDR3 extends over 15 amino acids. Trimming pared 3 bases from V and 3 bases from J, leaving 12 bases between. CDR3: CASSYWKGDTGELFF. The DNA of the CDR3 is TGCGCCAGCAGCTACTGGAAGGGAGACACCGGGGAGCTGTTTTTT.

The chain employs TRBV7-9 and TRBJ2-1, with TRBD2 matching 8 bases. Germline V lookup: CDR1 SEHNR, CDR2 FQNEAQ (reference sequence). The CDR3 runs 16 residues. V was clipped by 4 bases and J by 0 bases; unmatched bases: 5. This CDR3 reads CASSWFSGSSYNEQFF. CDR3 DNA: TGTGCCAGCAGCTGGTTCAGCGGGAGCTCCTACAATGAGCAGTTCTTC.

This clone occurred once. This sequence joins TRBV4-1 and TRBJ2-3; D not resolved. Germline CDR1 and CDR2: MGHRA and YSYEKL. This CDR3 comprises 18 residues. The ends were cut back, 1 base at V and 4 bases at J, with 21 bases in the middle. This CDR3 reads CASSQASPTTLFSDTQYF. The CDR3 DNA is TGCGCCAGCAGCCAAGCCAGCCCCACAACCCTTTTTTCAGATACGCAGTATTTT.

This clone was counted a few times. The chain carries TRBV6-7 and TRBJ2-7; no clear D. TRBV6-7 is filed as an ORF, its function uncertain. Trimming shortened V by 1 base and J by 2 bases, and 9 bases separated the two germline ends. The length of the CDR3 is 14 residues. As DNA, the CDR3 is TGTGCCAGCAGTTACTTTCGGGTCGCCTACGAGCAGTACTTC. Translated: CASSYFRVAYEQYF.

The chain recombines TRBV28 with TRBJ2-1, with D possibly TRBD2 on 6 matching bases. Germline CDR1 MDHEN, CDR2 SYDVKM. V dropped 7 bases and J dropped 12 bases, with 19 bases sitting between them. The CDR3 runs 13 residues. The CDR3 loop is CASTPLTGVRQFF. The CDR3 region has the DNA TGTGCCAGCACTCCTCTGACGGGAGTACGGCAGTTCTTC.

The chain joins TRBV6-5 to TRBJ2-7; 14 bases are shared with TRBD2. The V gene end was trimmed by 6 bases and the J gene end by 5 bases; junction bases not matched to a gene: 6. This CDR3 region has 15 residues. Germline V CDR1 and CDR2: MNHEY, SVGAGI. CDR3 loop: CASSPGTSGSDEQYF. The CDR3 DNA is TGTGCCAGCAGCCCCGGGACTAGCGGGAGCGACGAGCAGTACTTC.

The chain combines TRBV2 with TRBJ2-1; 15 nucleotides align to TRBD2. Germline V gene sequence: CDR1 SNHLY, CDR2 FYNNEI. Losses at the gene ends were 6 bases for V and 7 bases for J; bases not matched to a gene: 4. CDR3 length equals 15 residues. The CDR3 DNA reads TGTGCCAGCAGGTGGGGACTAGCGGGAGGAAATGAGCAGTTCTTC. Amino acids: CASRWGLAGGNEQFF.

This clone appeared a few times. The sample carries other DNA sequences with the same CDR3. This chain links TRBV18 with TRBJ2-1; 7 bases line up with TRBD1. This CDR3 has 14 residues. The trim removed 1 base at V and 4 bases at J, leaving 1 base unmatched. Germline V gives CDR1 KGHSH, CDR2 LQKENI. In nucleotides, the CDR3 is TGTGCCAGCTCACCACAGGGGGCGTACAATGAGCAGTTCTTC. Residues: CASSPQGAYNEQFF. Variable domain in full (rest from reference TRBV18 and TRBJ2-1): NAGVMQNPRHLVRRRGQEARLRCSPMKGHSHVYWYRQLPEEGLKFMVYLQKENIIDESGMPKERFSAEFPKEGPSILRIQQVVRGDSAAYFCASSPQGAYNEQFFGPGTRLTVL.

The V call is TRBV5-5, the J call TRBJ1-6; maybe TRBD1 (6 bases). Trimming left V 3 bases short and J 3 bases short, with 13 bases between. Per germline, CDR1 SGHKS and CDR2 YYEKEE (reference sequence). CDR3 length: 16 amino acids. CDR3 sequence (DNA): TGTGCCAGCAGCTCCTGGGGGGGCGGCTATAATTCACCCCTCCACTTT. It is translated as CASSSWGGGYNSPLHF.

The chain combines TRBV4-3 with TRBJ2-2; D ambiguous. Per germline, CDR1 LGHNA and CDR2 YSLEER. The CDR3 has 12 amino acids. The germline V and J ends were trimmed by 4 bases and 7 bases, with 7 bases remaining between them. The CDR3 region is CASSLRDGELFF. The CDR3 bases are TGCGCCAGCAGCCTAAGAGACGGGGAGCTGTTTTTT.

The chain has TRBV6-5 and TRBJ2-2; D not certain. The CDR3 loop spans 14 amino acids. The V end was cut by 5 bases, the J end by 3 bases, with 10 bases between. The germline V gene encodes CDR1 MNHEY and CDR2 SVGAGI. The CDR3 DNA reads as TGTGCCAGCAGTCCTGTCCGGGACACCGGGGAGCTGTTTTTT. This sequence encodes CASSPVRDTGELFF.

The chain links TRBV7-2 to TRBJ1-3, with D perhaps TRBD1 (6 bases). The CDR3 is made up of 14 amino acids. CDR1 and CDR2 from the germline V gene are SGHTA and FQGNSA. Trimming left V 5 bases short and J 1 base short, with 9 bases between. The CDR3 nucleotides are TGTGCCAGCAGCGCGAGGGGGTCTGGAAACACCATATATTTT. Its protein product is CASSARGSGNTIYF.

This clone is labeled as large (0.1 to 1%). V gene TRBV2 combines with J gene TRBJ2-7; 10 nucleotides agree with TRBD2. V was pared by 6 bases and J by 5 bases, with 7 bases of the junction left unmatched. This CDR3 region has 14 residues. Germline values: CDR1 SNHLY, CDR2 FYNNEI. Written as DNA, the CDR3 is TGTGCCAGCAGAACCGGGACTAGCGACCACGAGCAGTACTTC. Translated, it gives CASRTGTSDHEQYF. Drawing the rest from reference TRBV2 and TRBJ2-7, the complete variable domain is EPEVTQTPSHQVTQMGQEVILRCVPISNHLYFYWYRQILGQKVEFLVSFYNNEISEKSEIFDDQFSVERPDGSNFTLKIRSTKLEDSAMYFCASRTGTSDHEQYFGPGTRLTVT.

The chain joins TRBV5-1 to TRBJ2-6; possibly TRBD1 for D (5 bases). CDR1 SGHRS and CDR2 YFSETQ come from the germline V gene. There are 16 residues in the CDR3. Trimming left V 4 bases short and J 0 bases short, with 11 bases between. Written as DNA, the CDR3 is TGCGCCAGCAGCAGCCAGGGCGGCTCTGGGGCCAACGTCCTGACTTTC. Amino acids: CASSSQGGSGANVLTF.

The chain is built from TRBV11-2 and TRBJ2-7; TRBD1 aligns across 7 bases. CDR1 and CDR2 from the germline V gene are SGHAT and FQNNGV. J gave up 3 bases and V 10 bases, and 9 bases lay outside the gene matches. CDR3 size: 13 residues. CDR3 region: CATRDSQVYEQYF. The CDR3 DNA is TGTGCCACAAGGGACAGCCAAGTCTACGAGCAGTACTTC.

This chain links TRBV23-1 with TRBJ2-1; 14 nucleotides match TRBD2. TRBV23-1 is known as an ORF, though its function is uncertain. The V and J ends lost 3 bases and 6 bases, in that order; junction bases with no gene match: 7. The CDR3 is 17 amino acids. CDR3 coding DNA: TGCGCCAGCAGTCACGCGGGACTAGCGGGAGTGAGCAATGAGCAGTTCTTC. Amino acid sequence: CASSHAGLAGVSNEQFF.

This clone was seen a single time. The CDR3 region has the DNA TGTGCTAGTGGTTTGGGAGCGGCGCGGAATGAGCAGTTCTTC. The encoded protein is CASGLGAARNEQFF. The chain combines TRBV12-5 with TRBJ2-1; the D gene is possibly TRBD2 (5 bases). The length of the CDR3 is 14 residues. The V end was cut by 1 base, the J end by 7 bases, with 11 bases between. Germline V gives CDR1 LGHNT, CDR2 FRNRAP.

The chain is built from TRBV7-2 and TRBJ1-5; D unclear. V gave up 4 bases and J gave up 6 bases, with 10 bases separating them. The CDR3 covers 13 residues. The germline V gene encodes CDR1 SGHTA and CDR2 FQGNSA. DNA of the CDR3: TGTGCCAGCAGCTCGGACGCGGGTCAGCCCCAGCATTTT. As protein: CASSSDAGQPQHF.

The V and J genes are TRBV7-8 and TRBJ2-2; a weak D match, TRBD2 (5 bases). Trimming took off 5 bases at V and 6 bases at J, with 13 bases between the two ends. This CDR3 has 14 amino acids. Germline V gene data show CDR1 as SGHVS and CDR2 as FQNEAQ. The CDR3 nucleotides are TGTGCCAGCAGCCCCTACGAGGGATCCGGGGAGCTGTTTTTT. This encodes CASSPYEGSGELFF.

CDR3 sequence (DNA): TGTGCCAGCAGCCCGCAAAACAGCGGGTATGGCTACACCTTC. It translates to CASSPQNSGYGYTF. The chain is built from TRBV7-2 and TRBJ1-2; unclear D gene. With 5 bases removed from V and 5 bases from J, the gap between germline ends came to 15 bases. The CDR3 sequence is 14 residues long. The germline gives CDR1 SGHTA, CDR2 FQGNSA.

This clone was counted a few times. The CDR3 sequence: CASSLGETQYF. DNA of the CDR3: TGTGCCAGCAGCTTGGGAGAGACCCAGTACTTC. V and J are TRBV11-2 and TRBJ2-5; D gene ambiguous. The CDR3 runs 11 residues. V shed 3 bases and J shed 4 bases, with 3 bases lying between them. Germline V gives CDR1 SGHAT, CDR2 FQNNGV.

This clone came up once. The genes are TRBV29-1 and TRBJ1-1; no definite D call. V lost 4 bases and J 10 bases, leaving 22 bases between the germline ends. Germline V gene data show CDR1 as SQVTM and CDR2 as ANQGSEA. The CDR3 sequence is 14 residues long. The CDR3 nucleotides read TGCAGCGTTGGGGCAGCCCCTGGGAAGGTAGGAGCTTTCTTT. Protein sequence: CSVGAAPGKVGAFF.

The CDR3 DNA is TGTGCCAGCAGCCTCAACAGGGTCGGCAATAATTCACCCCTCCACTTT. Translated, it gives CASSLNRVGNNSPLHF. The chain has TRBV7-2 and TRBJ1-6; possible D gene TRBD1, 6 bases. CDR3 size: 16 residues. V was pared by 5 bases and J by 5 bases, with 16 bases between. From germline, CDR1 is SGHTA and CDR2 FQGNSA.